This T cell receptor (beta chain) was recorded in a study of T cell changes during pregnancy in multiple sclerosis. The ends lost 3 bases at V and 6 bases at J; junction bases unmatched: 4. The CDR3 loop spans 14 amino acids. The germline V gene encodes CDR1 SGHRS and CDR2 YFSETQ. Sequenced by immunoSEQ multiplex PCR; TCRdb stores in-frame clones only, minus some. The data show over 90,000 clones, about nine tenths seen once. The rearrangement joins TRBV5-1 to TRBJ2-2; 8 bases match TRBD1. The TCR sequence derives from a female donor in good health, enrolled as a control in a pregnancy study. The source was peripheral blood, collected in the second trimester of pregnancy. The CDR3 sequence is CASSSRQGSGELFF. Written as DNA, the CDR3 is TGCGCCAGCAGCTCGCGACAGGGGTCCGGGGAGCTGTTTTTT.